The 31 T cell receptor beta chains below all came from one sample that was sequenced in a study of CD8 T cells in ankylosing spondylitis (dated by TCRdb to the late 2010s). Library prep was done by 5' RACE. Sequencing used an Illumina HiSeq 2500. Using fastp trimming at Q25 and MiXCR clonotype assembly, TCRdb reanalyzed the public sequencing data and kept in-frame beta chains. Rows with a matching CDR3 protein are joined into one entry that keeps the most common DNA and genes. This sample lists just under 350,000 distinct CDR3 sequences; 14% to 15% were detected once. The top ten clones comprise about 1% of the sample. Sequenced sample: blood, either unsorted or a sorted T cell fraction (not recorded which). The origin of the receptors is a male donor with ankylosing spondylitis or in good health (not recorded which).

This clonotype was observed a handful of times. V is TRBV20-1 and J is TRBJ2-5; D not certain. CDR3 length: 10 amino acids. In germline, CDR1 is DFQATT, CDR2 SNEGSKA (reference sequence). Trimming pared 4 bases from V and 5 bases from J, leaving 5 bases between. The CDR3 bases are TGCAGTGCTAATCGGGAGACCCAGTACTTC. It translates to CSANRETQYF.

The chain employs TRBV3-1 and TRBJ1-5; 8 bases map to TRBD1. The CDR3 spans 14 residues. The germline gives CDR1 LGHDT, CDR2 YNNKEL (reference sequence). After removal of 3 bases from V and 6 bases from J, the junction contained 4 bases not matched to a gene. This chain's CDR3 is CASSQTGAGQPQHF. As DNA, the CDR3 is TGTGCCAGCAGCCAGACAGGGGCGGGTCAGCCCCAGCATTTT.

The table lists this clonotype with a few counts. V is TRBV27 and J is TRBJ2-1; D might be TRBD2 (5 bases). Germline V gene lookup returns CDR1 MNHEY and CDR2 SMNVEV (reference sequence). V was trimmed by 9 bases and J by 4 bases, leaving 16 bases between them. The CDR3 runs to 14 residues. CDR3: CASPREGSYNEQFF. The CDR3 DNA reads as TGTGCCAGTCCCCGTGAGGGATCATACAATGAGCAGTTCTTC.

This clonotype has only one observation. V is TRBV7-9 and J is TRBJ2-1; no clear D. The CDR3 is 11 residues long. Looked up from germline, CDR1 is SEHNR and CDR2 is FQNEAQ (reference sequence). V was trimmed by 3 bases and J by 8 bases, leaving 5 bases between them. Written as DNA, the CDR3 is TGTGCCAGCAGCTTCGATCATGAGCAGTTCTTC. This gives the protein CASSFDHEQFF.

This clonotype was counted between two and nine times. The V call is TRBV4-1, the J call TRBJ2-7; D possibly corresponds to TRBD1 (7 bases). CDR3 length: 15 amino acids. Per the germline V gene, CDR1 is MGHRA and CDR2 is YSYEKL. V dropped 3 bases and J dropped 5 bases, with 17 bases sitting between them. The CDR3 DNA follows: TGCGCCAGCAGCCAGGAGGGGGACAGACTAGACGAGCAGTACTTC. This sequence encodes CASSQEGDRLDEQYF.

This clonotype was observed a handful of times. This chain connects TRBV5-1 to TRBJ2-3; D is unclear. The ends were cut back, 4 bases at V and 1 base at J, with 19 bases in the middle. The CDR3 is made up of 17 amino acids. Germline CDR1 and CDR2: SGHRS and YFSETQ. CDR3 DNA: TGCGCCAGCAGCAAGGATGGGTTCCCAGCAGGCACAGATACGCAGTATTTT. Protein: CASSKDGFPAGTDTQYF.

The J gene is TRBJ1-6, the V gene TRBV19; the match to TRBD1 covers 10 bases. The germline V gene has CDR1 LNHDA and CDR2 SQIVND (reference sequence). V lost 3 bases, J lost 7 bases, and 9 bases stayed unmatched. The CDR3 loop spans 17 amino acids. The CDR3 loop reads CASSIVSTGGRNSPLHF. DNA for the CDR3: TGTGCCAGTAGTATCGTCTCGACAGGGGGCCGGAATTCACCCCTCCACTTT. The variable domain in full, with the rest retrieved from reference TRBV19 and TRBJ1-6, is DGGITQSPKYLFRKEGQNVTLSCEQNLNHDAMYWYRQDPGQGLRLIYYSQIVNDFQKGDIAEGYSVSREKKESFPLTVTSAQKNPTAFYLCASSIVSTGGRNSPLHFGNGTRLTVT.

There are a few counts of this clonotype. The chain couples TRBV10-3 to TRBJ2-1; 11 positions match TRBD2. Germline V gives CDR1 ENHRY, CDR2 SYGVKD. The CDR3 is 15 amino acids. V trimming: 6 bases; J trimming: 6 bases; junction bases outside the gene matches: 7. The CDR3 DNA reads TGTGCCATCAGGGGGACTAGCGGTCTTACCAATGAGCAGTTCTTC. It is translated as CAIRGTSGLTNEQFF.

This CDR3 reads CASSFTALTSGYNEQFF. CDR3 nucleotide sequence: TGTGCCAGCAGCTTCACCGCTTTGACTAGCGGTTACAATGAGCAGTTCTTC. This chain links TRBV5-5 with TRBJ2-1; TRBD2 matches 9 bases. Germline V lookup: CDR1 SGHKS, CDR2 YYEKEE (reference sequence). V dropped 2 bases and J dropped 4; count of bases not matched to a gene: 10. CDR3 length: 17 amino acids.

This clonotype was detected only a few times. This chain joins TRBV5-1 and TRBJ2-1, with unresolved D. CDR3 size: 14 residues. The V and J ends lost 2 bases and 0 bases respectively, with 6 bases between them. Germline V CDR1 and CDR2: SGHRS, YFSETQ. The DNA of the CDR3 is TGCGCCAGCAGCTTTGAGAGCTCCTACAATGAGCAGTTCTTC. Protein sequence: CASSFESSYNEQFF.

The rearrangement joins TRBV5-1 to TRBJ2-2; 9 bases line up with TRBD1. J was trimmed by 4 bases and V by 4 bases; bases with no gene match: 8. Germline V gene sequence: CDR1 SGHRS, CDR2 YFSETQ. This CDR3 has 16 residues. Written as DNA, the CDR3 is TGCGCCAGCAGCATAACCACAGGGGGCCCCACCGGGGAGCTGTTTTTT. It codes for CASSITTGGPTGELFF.

This clonotype has just a few counts. The gene calls are TRBV5-1 and TRBJ2-7, with D possibly TRBD1 on 5 matching bases. Trimming took off 9 bases at V and 2 bases at J, with 15 bases between the two ends. This CDR3 is built from 13 residues. Germline V lookup: CDR1 SGHRS, CDR2 YFSETQ. CDR3 DNA sequence: TGCGCCATCAGGGCAGGGATCGCCTACGAGCAGTACTTC. Its translation: CAIRAGIAYEQYF. The full variable domain, its missing parts supplied by reference TRBV5-1 and TRBJ2-7, is KAGVTQTPRYLIKTRGQQVTLSCSPISGHRSVSWYQQTPGQGLQFLFEYFSETQRNKGNFPGRFSGRQFSNSRSEMNVSTLELGDSALYLCAIRAGIAYEQYFGPGTRLTVT.

J is TRBJ2-5 and V is TRBV3-1; D possibly corresponds to TRBD2 (5 bases). This CDR3 is built from 14 residues. V was cut by 5 bases and J by 2 bases, with 12 bases left in between. Looked up from germline, CDR1 is LGHDT and CDR2 is YNNKEL (reference sequence). The CDR3 nucleotides read TGTGCCAGCAGCTTTTCGGACTTTCAAGAGACCCAGTACTTC. Protein: CASSFSDFQETQYF.

This sequence joins TRBV29-1 and TRBJ2-1; the match to TRBD2 covers 9 bases. V trimming: 5 bases; J trimming: 6 bases; junction bases outside the gene matches: 5. The CDR3 consists of 13 residues. In germline, CDR1 is SQVTM, CDR2 ANQGSEA. In DNA, the CDR3 is TGCAGCGTTTCCAGCGGGAGGAGCAATGAGCAGTTCTTC. It yields the protein CSVSSGRSNEQFF.

This clonotype came up many times. This sequence joins TRBV20-1 and TRBJ1-1; D remains unclear. Germline loops: CDR1 DFQATT, CDR2 SNEGSKA (reference sequence). The CDR3 covers 13 residues. The V and J ends lost 5 bases and 4 bases respectively, with 14 bases between them. CDR3 bases: TGCAGTGCTCCCTCACGGGGTGGCACTGAAGCTTTCTTT. Translation gives CSAPSRGGTEAFF.

The genes are TRBV12-3 or TRBV12-4 and TRBJ1-2, with 11 bases fitting TRBD1. The CDR3 extends over 13 amino acids. Trimming at V came to 3 bases and at J to 6 bases, leaving 0 bases not matched to a gene. The CDR3 region has the DNA TGTGCCAGCAGTTTGGACAGGGGGCATGGCTACACCTTC. Translation: CASSLDRGHGYTF.

The rearrangement links TRBV29-1 to TRBJ2-1, with 15 bases aligning to TRBD2. This CDR3 has 14 residues. The germline gives CDR1 SQVTM, CDR2 ANQGSEA. Germline trimming cut 6 bases from V and 9 bases from J; bases unmatched to any gene: 6. CDR3 loop: CSVGLAGGRGEQFF. The CDR3 nucleotides read TGCAGCGTGGGACTAGCGGGGGGAAGGGGTGAGCAGTTCTTC.

This clonotype was seen more than once but under ten times. This chain connects TRBV7-2 to TRBJ2-1; TRBD2 might be the D (6 bases). The CDR3 is 13 amino acids. Germline loops: CDR1 SGHTA, CDR2 FQGNSA. With 5 bases removed from V and 7 bases from J, the gap between germline ends came to 12 bases. CDR3 nucleotide sequence: TGTGCCAGCAGCCTTCCTAGCGTAAATGAGCAGTTCTTC. Translated: CASSLPSVNEQFF.

This clonotype occurred many times. The chain combines TRBV7-4 with TRBJ2-7; 8 positions match TRBD2. Per the germline V gene, CDR1 is SGHVT and CDR2 is SQSDAQ. This CDR3 region has 15 residues. V dropped 4 bases and J dropped 2; count of bases not matched to a gene: 7. CDR3 in DNA: TGTGCCAGCAGCTCTAAACTAGCGGACACCTACGAGCAGTACTTC. Residues: CASSSKLADTYEQYF.

This clonotype was counted only a few times. The rearrangement uses TRBV6-1 and TRBJ2-5; D not resolved. The V end was cut by 2 bases, the J end by 4 bases, with 8 bases between. Per germline, CDR1 MNHNS and CDR2 SASEGT. This CDR3 comprises 13 residues. CDR3 DNA: TGTGCCAGCAGTGAAATCCGCAGAGAGACCCAGTACTTC. This codes for CASSEIRRETQYF.

The chain carries TRBV19 and TRBJ2-3, with D tentatively TRBD1 (5 bases). This CDR3 comprises 15 residues. Trimming left V 8 bases short and J 0 bases short, with 15 bases between. The germline gives CDR1 LNHDA, CDR2 SQIVND (reference sequence). In DNA form, the CDR3 reads TGTGCCAGTGCTAACAGGCCTAAGAGCACAGATACGCAGTATTTT. Translating gives CASANRPKSTDTQYF. The variable domain in full, with the rest retrieved from reference TRBV19 and TRBJ2-3, is DGGITQSPKYLFRKEGQNVTLSCEQNLNHDAMYWYRQDPGQGLRLIYYSQIVNDFQKGDIAEGYSVSREKKESFPLTVTSAQKNPTAFYLCASANRPKSTDTQYFGPGTRLTVL.

This clonotype was counted a few times. The rearrangement joins TRBV20-1 to TRBJ1-4, with D possibly TRBD1 on 6 matching bases. The CDR3 consists of 15 residues. Looked up from germline, CDR1 is DFQATT and CDR2 is SNEGSKA (reference sequence). The CDR3 nucleotides are TGCAGCGCCATGAGCCCACAGGGATCATATGAAAAACTGTTTTTT. Protein: CSAMSPQGSYEKLFF.

J is TRBJ1-4 and V is TRBV18; D not certain. V was clipped by 2 bases and J by 4 bases, with 11 bases between them. This CDR3 is built from 15 residues. Germline V gene sequence: CDR1 KGHSH, CDR2 LQKENI. CDR3 protein: CASSPSTALNEKLFF. The CDR3 DNA sequence: TGTGCCAGCTCACCAAGTACAGCCCTTAATGAAAAACTGTTTTTT.

V usage is TRBV3-1 and J usage is TRBJ2-1, with D maybe TRBD2 (6 bases). The CDR3 is 15 residues long. Looked up from germline, CDR1 is LGHDT and CDR2 is YNNKEL (reference sequence). Trimming removed 4 bases at V and 4 bases at J, with 14 bases between. The CDR3: CASSRGIQEYNEQFF. The DNA for the CDR3 is TGTGCCAGCAGCCGCGGGATACAGGAGTACAATGAGCAGTTCTTC.

This clonotype was detected a few times. This chain connects TRBV30 to TRBJ1-5; the match to TRBD1 covers 8 bases. The CDR3 extends over 13 amino acids. Trimming took 5 bases from V and 5 from J; bases not matched to a gene: 5. Per germline, CDR1 GTSNPN and CDR2 SVGIG (reference sequence). The CDR3 here is CAWGQGADQPQHF. The CDR3 coding sequence is TGTGCCTGGGGACAGGGAGCGGATCAGCCCCAGCATTTT.

This clonotype was seen only a few times. The V gene is TRBV29-1, the J gene TRBJ2-5, with D uncertain. V was shortened by 7 bases and J by 5 bases, with 17 bases between the two germline ends. CDR1 and CDR2 from the germline V gene are SQVTM and ANQGSEA. This CDR3 has 13 residues. The CDR3 region has the DNA TGCAGCGGCTACATCTCCCCGTCGGAGACCCAGTACTTC. This translates into CSGYISPSETQYF.

This clonotype was counted a few times. The V and J genes are TRBV20-1 and TRBJ2-1; 9 positions agree with TRBD2. The length of the CDR3 is 13 residues. Germline-derived CDR1 and CDR2 are DFQATT and SNEGSKA (reference sequence). CDR3 nucleotides: TGCGCGACTCAGGGACTAGCAGACAATGAGCAGTTCTTC. Translating gives CATQGLADNEQFF.

This clonotype came up a few times. CDR3 DNA sequence: TGTGCCAGCAGACCGTCTGCAGGGGTAAATGAAAAACTGTTTTTT. This sequence encodes CASRPSAGVNEKLFF. The V call is TRBV6-1, the J call TRBJ1-4; possible D gene TRBD1, 6 bases. CDR1 is MNHNS, CDR2 SASEGT, per germline. V lost 6 bases to trimming and J lost 5 bases, with 16 bases between them. This CDR3 has 15 amino acids.

This clonotype was seen only a few times. The genes are TRBV7-8 and TRBJ1-2; D gene ambiguous. CDR1 is SGHVS, CDR2 FQNEAQ, per germline. This CDR3 region has 16 residues. V was cut by 7 bases and J by 0 bases, with 18 bases left in between. This CDR3 reads CASTSSKALANYGYTF. CDR3 nucleotides: TGTGCCAGCACCTCAAGCAAGGCCCTAGCTAACTATGGCTACACCTTC. Looking up the rest from reference TRBV7-8 and TRBJ1-2 gives the full variable domain: GAGVSQSPRYKVAKRGQDVALRCDPISGHVSLFWYQQALGQGPEFLTYFQNEAQLDKSGLPSDRFFAERPEGSVSTLKIQRTQQEDSAVYLCASTSSKALANYGYTFGSGTRLTVV.

The gene calls are TRBV3-1 and TRBJ2-3; no firm D call. Trimming removed 1 base from V and 5 bases from J, with 4 bases in between. Germline V gene lookup returns CDR1 LGHDT and CDR2 YNNKEL (reference sequence). The CDR3 totals 12 residues. The CDR3, as DNA: TGTGCCAGCAGCCAAGTCGAAGATACGCAGTATTTT. This encodes CASSQVEDTQYF.

The chain has TRBV5-1 and TRBJ2-1, with D perhaps TRBD2 (6 bases). CDR1 and CDR2 from the germline V gene are SGHRS and YFSETQ. The CDR3 consists of 16 residues. V was trimmed by 0 bases and J by 5 bases, leaving 15 bases between them. The CDR3 nucleotides are TGCGCCAGCAGCTTGGAGGGCGGGATTGTCGACAATGAGCAGTTCTTC. This encodes CASSLEGGIVDNEQFF. The full variable domain, rest sourced from reference TRBV5-1 and TRBJ2-1, is KAGVTQTPRYLIKTRGQQVTLSCSPISGHRSVSWYQQTPGQGLQFLFEYFSETQRNKGNFPGRFSGRQFSNSRSEMNVSTLELGDSALYLCASSLEGGIVDNEQFFGPGTRLTVL.